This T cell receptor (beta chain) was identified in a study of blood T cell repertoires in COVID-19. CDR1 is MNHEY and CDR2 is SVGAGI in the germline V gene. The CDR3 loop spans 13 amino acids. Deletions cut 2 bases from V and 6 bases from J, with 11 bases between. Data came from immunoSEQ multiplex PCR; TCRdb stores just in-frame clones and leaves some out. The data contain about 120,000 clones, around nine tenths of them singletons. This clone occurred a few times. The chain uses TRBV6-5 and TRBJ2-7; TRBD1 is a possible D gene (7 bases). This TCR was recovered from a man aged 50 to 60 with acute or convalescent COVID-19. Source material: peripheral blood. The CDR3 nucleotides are TGTGCCAGCAGTTACCGACAGGGAGGCGAGCAGTACTTC. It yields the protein CASSYRQGGEQYF.